Below, 10 T cell receptor beta chains from the same sample are listed, as sequenced in a study of T cells in Graves' hyperthyroidism and ophthalmopathy (dated 2019 in TCRdb). Libraries were constructed by multiplex PCR. The run used an Illumina HiSeq 2000. Amplification of TCR beta CDR3 regions was carried out from RNA transcripts. The TCR CDR3 was subjected to a first round of RT-PCR using the HTBI primer set and the Qiagen OneStep RT-PCR kit. TCRdb's own reprocessing of the public reads used fastp at Q25 and MiXCR and kept productive beta chains. Every entry covers one CDR3 protein and lists the most common genes and DNA from its rows. Present in this sample are more than 500,000 distinct CDR3 sequences, about 15% of which were seen just once. Together, the top ten hold approximately 30% of the sample. Sequenced: blood. Every receptor here comes from a woman aged 25 to 45 with Graves' ophthalmopathy.

The CDR3 loop reads CASSQEFGQGYTGSYEQYF. DNA for the CDR3: TGTGCCAGCAGCCAAGAATTTGGACAGGGATATACTGGCTCCTACGAGCAGTACTTC. The rearrangement links TRBV3-1 to TRBJ2-7, with TRBD1 identical over 8 bases. The CDR3 has 19 amino acids. Germline V gives CDR1 LGHDT, CDR2 YNNKEL (reference sequence). V shed 0 bases and J 0 bases; nucleotides not matched to a gene: 13.

This clonotype showed up many times. This rearrangement joins TRBV28 to TRBJ2-2, with D perhaps assigned TRBD1 or TRBD2 (5 bases each). CDR3 length: 15 amino acids. V was clipped by 4 bases and J by 1 base, with 10 bases between them. Per germline, CDR1 MDHEN and CDR2 SYDVKM. The CDR3: CASSWGTVNTGELFF. The CDR3 DNA sequence: TGTGCCAGCAGTTGGGGGACGGTGAACACCGGGGAGCTGTTTTTT.

This clonotype was observed many times. This chain links TRBV12-3 or TRBV12-4 with TRBJ1-1, with D possibly matching TRBD1 (5 bases). The CDR3 is 14 amino acids. Deletions cut 5 bases from V and 3 bases from J, with 13 bases between. CDR3 region: CASSTQMGDTEAFF. For the CDR3, the DNA is TGTGCCAGCAGTACTCAGATGGGGGACACTGAAGCTTTCTTT.

The chain links TRBV12-3 or TRBV12-4 to TRBJ2-5, with D possibly TRBD1 on 6 matching bases. This CDR3 contains 16 residues. Between the trimmed V and J ends, which lost 6 bases and 7 bases, there was a span of 24 bases. In DNA form, the CDR3 reads TGTGCCAGCAGCGCCTCAACGACAGGCTCGGGCGGGACCCAGTACTTC. The encoded protein is CASSASTTGSGGTQYF.

V and J are TRBV5-4 and TRBJ2-7, with unresolved D. The germline CDR1 and CDR2 sequences are SGHNT and YYREEE (reference sequence). This CDR3 has 15 residues. V gave up 4 bases and J gave up 0 bases, with 14 bases separating them. CDR3 amino acids: CASSDPRVSSYEQYF. The CDR3 DNA follows: TGTGCCAGCAGCGACCCTAGAGTGTCCTCCTACGAGCAGTACTTC.

The chain combines TRBV19 with TRBJ2-5; TRBD2 agrees at 10 bases. In germline, CDR1 is LNHDA, CDR2 SQIVND (reference sequence). CDR3 length equals 17 residues. The ends lost 6 bases at V and 5 bases at J; junction bases unmatched: 15. As DNA, the CDR3 is TGTGCCAGTAGCATTTCAAGGGCTAGCGGGAGCGATGAGACCCAGTACTTC. Encoded protein: CASSISRASGSDETQYF.

This clonotype was picked up many times. This chain connects TRBV2 to TRBJ1-6; weak D call: TRBD1 (5 bases). Trimming left V 6 bases short and J 14 bases short, with 14 bases between. The CDR3 covers 12 residues. Germline V CDR1 and CDR2: SNHLY, FYNNEI. DNA of the CDR3: TGTGCCAGCAGGGGGGTCAATGGGGCCCTCCACTTT. This sequence encodes CASRGVNGALHF.

This clonotype was detected only once. The chain recombines TRBV19 with TRBJ2-1; 9 bases line up with TRBD2. V trimming: 5 bases; J trimming: 7 bases; junction bases outside the gene matches: 15. CDR1 and CDR2 (germline): LNHDA, SQIVND (reference sequence). The CDR3 is 17 residues long. CDR3 nucleotide sequence: TGTGCCAGTAGTTTATTCGGAGCGGGAGGCATTGGGAATGAGCAGTTCTTC. Translation gives CASSLFGAGGIGNEQFF.

This rearrangement joins TRBV27 to TRBJ2-7; D not resolved. V lost 5 bases and J 3 bases, leaving 17 bases between the germline ends. This CDR3 comprises 15 residues. The germline CDR1 and CDR2 sequences are MNHEY and SMNVEV (reference sequence). The CDR3 region has the DNA TGTGCCAGCAGTAGCCGGGCTGCCCCCAACTACGAGCAGTACTTC. It specifies CASSSRAAPNYEQYF.

This clonotype showed up just a few times. This sequence joins TRBV12-3 or TRBV12-4 and TRBJ1-5; no firm D call. Deletions cut 7 bases from V and 7 bases from J, with 17 bases between. The CDR3 covers 14 residues. The CDR3 nucleotides read TGTGCCAGCACTTACACGAACGCGATCCAGCCCCAGCATTTT. As protein: CASTYTNAIQPQHF.